This T cell receptor beta chain is drawn from a study of blood T cell repertoires in COVID-19. Background on the study: The United States, Italy and Spain supplied acute and convalescent COVID-19 samples. Sample material is recorded as cDNA or gDNA derived from T cells, B-cell-depleted T cells, or PBMCs.

Clones were sequenced by immunoSEQ multiplex PCR, and TCRdb holds only the in-frame ones, with some missing. The data hold 300,000 to 450,000 clones, with roughly 90% observed a single time. This CDR3 is built from 17 residues. CDR1 KGHSH and CDR2 LQKENI come from the germline V gene. V dropped 0 bases and J dropped 2; count of bases not matched to a gene: 3. Followed longitudinally, the Seattle patients had been enrolled during active infection. In this sample, this clone turned up once. Sequencing was done on a sample of peripheral blood. The receptor's source is a woman aged 25-40 years with COVID-19, enrolled during active disease. The chain is built from TRBV18 and TRBJ1-5; 11 bases line up with TRBD1. The CDR3 spells CASSPPDRGPGNQPQHF. CDR3 DNA sequence: TGTGCCAGCTCACCACCGGACAGGGGGCCGGGCAATCAGCCCCAGCATTTT.